This T cell receptor beta chain is from a study of OX40 agonist ivuxolimab in advanced cancers. General study results and limits: The CD4+ and CD8+ T cells in the blood had expanded clonally by week 6 at 0.1 to 3.0 mg/kg.

Some clones are missing from TCRdb's copy, which holds only in-frame ones; the method was immunoSEQ multiplex PCR. The table has 70,000 or so clones, 85% to 90% seen once. Germline CDR1 is LNHDA and CDR2 is SQIVND (reference sequence). Between the trimmed V and J ends, which lost 5 bases and 7 bases, there was a span of 12 bases. There are 13 residues in the CDR3. As regards this clone: Antigen unknown.

The source was CD4+ or CD8+ T cells sorted from blood, collected in a trial of the OX40 agonist ivuxolimab. The clonotype originates from an adult with an advanced solid tumor such as melanoma, head and neck, liver or kidney cancer. This rearrangement joins TRBV19 to TRBJ2-1; D possibly uses TRBD1 or TRBD2 (5 bases each). The CDR3 protein is CASSPQRGNEQFF. In nucleotides, the CDR3 is TGTGCCAGTAGTCCGCAGAGGGGAAATGAGCAGTTCTTC.